This TCR beta chain was sequenced for a study of CD8 T cells in ankylosing spondylitis. Study conclusions and caveats: Both synovial fluid and blood in reactive arthritis had previously been reported to carry some motif variants. Reports say disease-linked clones showed up significantly more in matched ankylosing spondylitis synovial fluid. Ankylosing spondylitis blood appeared to carry a characteristic TCR beta motif of roughly 8 highly homologous variants.

The CDR3 runs 15 residues. Trimming took off 3 bases at V and 0 bases at J, with 9 bases between the two ends. Germline-derived CDR1 and CDR2 are KGHSH and LQKENI. Worth noting for this clonotype: Antigen unknown.

TCRdb redid the calling of the 5' RACE reads with MiXCR, one entry per CDR3 protein. The top ten hold about 3.5% of the sample, which has some 300,000 distinct CDR3 sequences, less than 25% seen once. The TCR originated in a female donor with ankylosing spondylitis or in good health (not recorded which). This chain links TRBV18 with TRBJ2-1; D is perhaps TRBD2 (5 bases). The material sequenced was blood, either unsorted or a sorted T cell fraction (not recorded which). The CDR3 spells CASSPERHSYNEQFF. CDR3 nucleotides: TGTGCCAGCTCACCTGAGCGGCACTCCTACAATGAGCAGTTCTTC.